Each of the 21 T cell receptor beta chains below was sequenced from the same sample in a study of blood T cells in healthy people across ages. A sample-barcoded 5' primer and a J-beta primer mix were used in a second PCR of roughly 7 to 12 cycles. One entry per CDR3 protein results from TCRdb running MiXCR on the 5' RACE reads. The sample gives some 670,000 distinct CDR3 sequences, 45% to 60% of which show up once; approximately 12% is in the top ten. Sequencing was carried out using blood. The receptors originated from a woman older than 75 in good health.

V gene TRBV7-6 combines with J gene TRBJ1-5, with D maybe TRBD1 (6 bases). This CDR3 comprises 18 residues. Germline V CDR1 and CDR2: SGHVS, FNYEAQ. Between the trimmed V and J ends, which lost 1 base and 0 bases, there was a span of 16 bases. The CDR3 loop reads CASSLGPPTGRSNQPQHF. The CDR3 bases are TGTGCCAGCAGCTTAGGCCCACCGACAGGTCGTAGCAATCAGCCCCAGCATTTT.

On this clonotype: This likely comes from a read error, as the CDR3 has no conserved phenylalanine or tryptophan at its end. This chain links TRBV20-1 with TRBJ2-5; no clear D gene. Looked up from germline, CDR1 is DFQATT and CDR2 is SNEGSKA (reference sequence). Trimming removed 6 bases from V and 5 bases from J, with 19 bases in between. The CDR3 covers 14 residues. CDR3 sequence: CSATQVRPTETQYY. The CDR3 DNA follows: TGCAGTGCCACCCAAGTCCGGCCCACGGAGACCCAGTACTAC.

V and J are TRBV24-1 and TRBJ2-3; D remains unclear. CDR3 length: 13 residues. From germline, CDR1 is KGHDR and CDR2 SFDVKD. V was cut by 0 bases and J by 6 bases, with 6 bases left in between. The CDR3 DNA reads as TGTGCCACCAGTGATTTGCTTGATGATACGCAGTATTTT. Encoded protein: CATSDLLDDTQYF.

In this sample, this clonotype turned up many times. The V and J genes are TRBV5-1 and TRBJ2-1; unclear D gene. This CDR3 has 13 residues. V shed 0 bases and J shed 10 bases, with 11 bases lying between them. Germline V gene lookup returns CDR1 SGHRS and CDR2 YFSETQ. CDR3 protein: CASSLVSLREQFF. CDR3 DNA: TGCGCCAGCAGCTTGGTCTCCCTAAGGGAGCAGTTCTTC.

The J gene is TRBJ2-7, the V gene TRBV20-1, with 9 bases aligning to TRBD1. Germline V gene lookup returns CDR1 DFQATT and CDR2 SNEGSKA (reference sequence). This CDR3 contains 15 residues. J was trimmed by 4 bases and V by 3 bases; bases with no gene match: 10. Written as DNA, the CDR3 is TGCAGTGCTAGTAACAGGGGGCCGGGGAGGTACGAGCAGTACTTC. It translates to CSASNRGPGRYEQYF.

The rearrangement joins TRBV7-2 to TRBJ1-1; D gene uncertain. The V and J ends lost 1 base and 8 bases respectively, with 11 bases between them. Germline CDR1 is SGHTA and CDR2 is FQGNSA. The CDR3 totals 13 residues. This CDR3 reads CASSLDEGREAFF. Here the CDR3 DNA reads TGTGCCAGCAGCTTAGATGAGGGCAGGGAAGCTTTCTTT.

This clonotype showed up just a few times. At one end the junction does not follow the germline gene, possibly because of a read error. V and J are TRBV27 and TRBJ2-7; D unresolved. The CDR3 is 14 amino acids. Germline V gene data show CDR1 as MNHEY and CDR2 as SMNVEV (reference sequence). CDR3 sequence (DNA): TGTGCCAGCAGTGTATCCGGCAGTGGCTACGAGCAGTACTTC. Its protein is CASSVSGSGYEQYF.

For the CDR3, the DNA is TGCAGCGTCTCAAGCGGAGAGCAGTTCTTC. Protein product: CSVSSGEQFF. The rearrangement joins TRBV29-1 to TRBJ2-1; maybe TRBD2 (5 bases). The CDR3 has 10 amino acids. Germline CDR1 reads SQVTM; CDR2 reads ANQGSEA. V shed 6 bases and J shed 10 bases, with 10 bases lying between them.

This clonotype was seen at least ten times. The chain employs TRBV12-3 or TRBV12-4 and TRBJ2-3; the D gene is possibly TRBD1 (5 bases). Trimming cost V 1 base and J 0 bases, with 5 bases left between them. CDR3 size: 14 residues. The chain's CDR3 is CASSLDRSTDTQYF. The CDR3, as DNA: TGTGCCAGCAGTTTAGACAGGAGCACAGATACGCAGTATTTT.

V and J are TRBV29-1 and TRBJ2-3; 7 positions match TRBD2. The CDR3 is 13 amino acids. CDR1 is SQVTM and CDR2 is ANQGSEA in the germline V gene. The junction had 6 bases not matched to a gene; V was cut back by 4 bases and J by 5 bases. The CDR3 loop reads CSVAGRGRDTQYF. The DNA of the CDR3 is TGCAGCGTTGCTGGGCGGGGGAGAGATACGCAGTATTTT.

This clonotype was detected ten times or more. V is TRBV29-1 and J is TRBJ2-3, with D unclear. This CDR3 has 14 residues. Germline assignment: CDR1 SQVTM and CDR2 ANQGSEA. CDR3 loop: CSAGSPQSMDTQYF. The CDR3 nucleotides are TGCAGTGCCGGCTCCCCGCAGTCCATGGATACGCAGTATTTT.

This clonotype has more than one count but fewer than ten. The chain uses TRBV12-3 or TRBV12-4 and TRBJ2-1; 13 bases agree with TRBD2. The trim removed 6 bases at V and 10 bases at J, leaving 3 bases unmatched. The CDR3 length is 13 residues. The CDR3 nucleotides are TGTGCCAGCAGAGCGACTAGCGGGGGGGAGCAGTTCTTC. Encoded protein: CASRATSGGEQFF.

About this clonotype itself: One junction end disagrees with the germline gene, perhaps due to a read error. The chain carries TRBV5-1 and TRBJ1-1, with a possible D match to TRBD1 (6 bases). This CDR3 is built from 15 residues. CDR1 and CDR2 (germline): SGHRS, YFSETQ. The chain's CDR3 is CAGRRPGTPNTEAFF. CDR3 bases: TGCGCCGGCAGACGGCCGGGGACACCGAACACTGAAGCTTTCTTT.

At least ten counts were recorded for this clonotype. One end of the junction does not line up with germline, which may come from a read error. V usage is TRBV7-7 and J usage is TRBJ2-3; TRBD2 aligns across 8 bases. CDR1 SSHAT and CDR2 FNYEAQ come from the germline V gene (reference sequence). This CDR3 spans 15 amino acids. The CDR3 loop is CASSFGGGRTDTQYF. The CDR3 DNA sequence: TGTGCTAGCAGCTTTGGCGGGGGGCGCACAGATACGCAGTATTTT.

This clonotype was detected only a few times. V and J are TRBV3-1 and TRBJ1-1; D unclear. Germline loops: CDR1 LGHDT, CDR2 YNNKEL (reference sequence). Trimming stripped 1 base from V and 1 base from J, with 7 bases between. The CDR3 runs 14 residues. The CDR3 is CASSQGAPNTEAFF. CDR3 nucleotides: TGTGCCAGCAGCCAAGGGGCCCCGAACACTGAAGCTTTCTTT.

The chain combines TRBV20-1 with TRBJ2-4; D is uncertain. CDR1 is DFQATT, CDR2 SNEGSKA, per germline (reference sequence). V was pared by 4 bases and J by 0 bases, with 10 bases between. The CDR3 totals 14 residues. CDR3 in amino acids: CSATEWLAKNIQYF. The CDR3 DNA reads TGCAGTGCTACCGAATGGTTAGCCAAAAACATTCAGTACTTC.

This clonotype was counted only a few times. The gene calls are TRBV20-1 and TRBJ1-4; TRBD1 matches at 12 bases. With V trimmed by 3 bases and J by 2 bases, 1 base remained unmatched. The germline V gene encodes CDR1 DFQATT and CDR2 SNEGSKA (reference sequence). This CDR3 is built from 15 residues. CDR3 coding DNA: TGCAGTGCTAGGGGACAGGGGGCCACTAATGAAAAACTGTTTTTT. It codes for CSARGQGATNEKLFF.

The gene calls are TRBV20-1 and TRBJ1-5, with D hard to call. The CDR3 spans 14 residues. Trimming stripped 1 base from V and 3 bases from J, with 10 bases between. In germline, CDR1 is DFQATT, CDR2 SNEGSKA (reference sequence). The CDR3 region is CSARGSGDNQPQHF. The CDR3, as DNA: TGCAGTGCTAGAGGGTCCGGGGACAATCAGCCCCAGCATTTT.

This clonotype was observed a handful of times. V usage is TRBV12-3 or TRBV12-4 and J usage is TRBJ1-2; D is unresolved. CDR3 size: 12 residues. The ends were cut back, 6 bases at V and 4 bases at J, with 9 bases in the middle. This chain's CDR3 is CASRGFGYGYTF. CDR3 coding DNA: TGTGCCAGCAGAGGGTTTGGCTATGGCTACACCTTC.

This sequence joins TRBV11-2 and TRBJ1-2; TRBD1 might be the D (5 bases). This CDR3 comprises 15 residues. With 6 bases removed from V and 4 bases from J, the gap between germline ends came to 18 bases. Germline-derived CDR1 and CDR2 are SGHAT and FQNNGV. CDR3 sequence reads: CASRSTGSTFYGYTF. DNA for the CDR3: TGTGCCAGCAGATCAACAGGTTCTACGTTCTATGGCTACACCTTC.

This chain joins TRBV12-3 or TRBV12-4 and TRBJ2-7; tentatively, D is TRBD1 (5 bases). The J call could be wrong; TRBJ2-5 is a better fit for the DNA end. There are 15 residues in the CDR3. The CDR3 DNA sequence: TGTGCCAGCAGTTTAGCGCGTCCAGGGTCAGAGACCCAGTACTTC. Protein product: CASSLARPGSETQYF.